This T cell receptor beta chain comes out of a study of glioma-infiltrating T cells after dendritic cell vaccination. A few counts support this clone. The germline V gene has CDR1 SGDLS and CDR2 YYNGEE. J gave up 8 bases and V 6 bases, and 12 bases lay outside the gene matches. The CDR3 has 15 amino acids. Sequenced by immunoSEQ multiplex PCR; TCRdb stores in-frame clones only, minus some. The repertoire holds 2,500 to 3,000 clones, with over 75% as singletons. The sample's time point: after dendritic cell vaccination, including at tumor progression/relapse. Autologous tumor lysate was loaded overnight onto monocyte-derived dendritic cells grown approximately seven days with IL-4 and GM-CSF.

This sequence joins TRBV9 and TRBJ2-1, with 9 bases fitting TRBD2. This receptor was taken from a human donor with glioblastoma. Material: tumor tissue, obtained after dendritic cell vaccination. The CDR3 DNA follows: TGTGCCAGCAACCTAGGCGGGAGGGATCCTCATGAGCAGTTCTTC. It encodes CASNLGGRDPHEQFF.